These 12 T cell receptor beta chains came from one sample sequenced in a study of cytomegalovirus exposure and HLA in healthy donors. The PCR used 60 Vbeta and 13 Jbeta primers. Profiling relied on immunoSEQ multiplex PCR, and the TCRdb table lists in-frame clones only, not all of them. The sample consists of 100,000 or so clones, approximately 16% of them appearing once. Sample: PBMCs. All receptors derive from a female donor in good health and CMV-seronegative.

This clone was counted between two and nine times. The CDR3 region is CASSQLAGGPTDTQYF. The CDR3 nucleotides are TGTGCCAGCAGCCAGCTAGCGGGAGGGCCTACAGATACGCAGTATTTT. This chain uses TRBV5-4 with TRBJ2-3; 12 nucleotides align to TRBD2. The CDR3 spans 16 residues. CDR1 is SGHNT, CDR2 YYREEE, per germline (reference sequence). Losses at the gene ends were 4 bases for V and 3 bases for J; bases not matched to a gene: 6.

This chain's CDR3 is CASSYLDTEAFF. CDR3 nucleotide sequence: TGTGCCAGCAGCTACTTGGACACTGAAGCTTTCTTT. The V call is TRBV5-6, the J call TRBJ1-1, with unresolved D. The CDR3 extends over 12 amino acids. CDR1 is SGHDT and CDR2 is YYEEEE in the germline V gene. V lost 3 bases, J lost 3 bases, and 6 bases lay in between.

The genes are TRBV7-6 and TRBJ2-7; 9 nucleotides agree with TRBD1. Per the germline V gene, CDR1 is SGHVS and CDR2 is FNYEAQ. The V and J ends lost 5 bases and 5 bases, in that order; junction bases with no gene match: 7. The CDR3 extends over 14 amino acids. CDR3 coding DNA: TGTGCCAGCAGCCCGGACAGGGGTGATGACGAGCAGTACGTC. As protein: CASSPDRGDDEQYV.

The chain has TRBV4-3 and TRBJ2-3, with 11 positions matching TRBD2. Germline V gene data show CDR1 as LGHNA and CDR2 as YSLEER. The CDR3 has 16 residues. The V segment lost 2 bases and the J segment 3 bases; nucleotides outside the gene matches: 4. The CDR3 DNA is TGCGCCAGCAGCCAAACTAGCGGGGGAGGTACAGATACGCAGTATTTT. This codes for CASSQTSGGGTDTQYF.

This sequence joins TRBV2 and TRBJ2-1; TRBD1 matches at 7 bases. J was trimmed by 4 bases and V by 7 bases; bases with no gene match: 7. Germline assignment: CDR1 SNHLY and CDR2 FYNNEI. This CDR3 has 14 amino acids. The DNA of the CDR3 is TGTGCCAGCATTTTCCGGGACAGATACAATGAGCAGTTCTTC. Translated: CASIFRDRYNEQFF.

The chain carries TRBV25-1 and TRBJ1-2; 8 nucleotides match TRBD1. V lost 3 bases, J lost 3 bases, and 3 bases stayed unmatched. This CDR3 contains 14 residues. CDR1 is MGHDK and CDR2 is SYGVNS in the germline V gene. The CDR3 here is CASSEPGGYYGYTF. The CDR3 DNA reads as TGTGCCAGCAGTGAGCCAGGGGGCTACTATGGCTACACCTTC.

V usage is TRBV5-4 and J usage is TRBJ2-5; 9 bases are a match to TRBD1. Germline trimming cut 4 bases from V and 4 bases from J; bases unmatched to any gene: 14. This CDR3 contains 17 residues. Germline CDR1 and CDR2: SGHNT and YYREEE (reference sequence). In DNA form, the CDR3 reads TGTGCCAGCAGCGCGTACCCGGGACAGGGTAATCGAGAGACCCAGTACTTC. It specifies CASSAYPGQGNRETQYF.

The CDR3 here is CASSLGTSTGGELFF. Here the CDR3 DNA reads TGCGCCAGCAGCTTAGGGACTAGCACAGGCGGGGAGCTGTTTTTT. This sequence joins TRBV5-1 and TRBJ2-2; 9 bases map to TRBD2. Per the germline V gene, CDR1 is SGHRS and CDR2 is YFSETQ. Unmatched junction bases numbered 6, after V lost 2 bases and J lost 7 bases. This CDR3 comprises 15 residues.

This clone has only a few counts. This rearrangement joins TRBV7-6 to TRBJ1-4, with D perhaps matching TRBD1 (5 bases). This CDR3 comprises 14 residues. V was pared by 4 bases and J by 6 bases, with 12 bases between. CDR1 and CDR2 from the germline V gene are SGHVS and FNYEAQ. The CDR3 sequence: CASSSGSGDEKLFF. DNA for the CDR3: TGTGCCAGCAGCTCGGGATCGGGGGATGAAAAACTGTTTTTT.

Details on this clone: Its ends do not fully match the called genes, so a read error is possible. The rearrangement uses TRBV5-3 and TRBJ1-2; no clear D. TRBV5-3 counts as an open reading frame of uncertain function. The CDR3 contains 14 residues. The CDR3 spells CARSLAGRYYGYTF. The CDR3 DNA follows: TGTGCCAGAAGTTTGGCTGGCAGATACTATGGCTACACCTTC.

This clone came up a few times. V and J are TRBV7-8 and TRBJ2-1; 8 bases map to TRBD2. This CDR3 spans 16 amino acids. CDR1 is SGHVS, CDR2 FQNEAQ, per germline. With V trimmed by 2 bases and J by 5 bases, 8 bases remained unmatched. The CDR3 protein is CASSLYELAVNNEQFF. CDR3 bases: TGTGCCAGCAGCTTATACGAACTAGCGGTTAACAATGAGCAGTTCTTC.

The rearrangement joins TRBV7-9 to TRBJ2-2; TRBD1 matches at 7 bases. J was trimmed by 7 bases and V by 4 bases; bases with no gene match: 0. In germline, CDR1 is SEHNR, CDR2 FQNEAQ (reference sequence). The CDR3 is made up of 12 amino acids. CDR3 protein: CASSYRGGELFF. The CDR3 bases are TGTGCCAGCAGCTACAGGGGCGGGGAGCTGTTTTTT.